This T cell receptor beta chain was documented in a study of beta chain features in type 1 diabetes. Study details: There was similarity between patients and healthy donors in age, gender and cell yields. Study findings and constraints: It was possible that PCR favored shorter templates, equally so in patients and controls. Overrepresentation of cells with high TCR expression could result from cDNA sequencing.

Expressed TCRB transcripts were sequenced, since all the RNA that had been isolated was reverse transcribed. Method: immunoSEQ multiplex PCR; TCRdb's copy keeps in-frame clones and lacks some. The top ten hold around 0.45% of the sample, which has around 340,000 clones, roughly 8% seen once. The germline CDR1 and CDR2 sequences are MDHEN and SYDVKM. V shed 3 bases and J shed 4 bases, with 13 bases lying between them. This CDR3 spans 15 amino acids. In regard to this clone: Its antigen is as yet unknown.

The TCR originated in a young woman in good health. This sequence joins TRBV28 and TRBJ1-3; D call uncertain. The specimen was central memory CD4+ T cells from blood. CDR3 protein: CASSLASAGGNTIYF. CDR3 bases: TGTGCCAGCAGTTTGGCATCGGCGGGAGGAAACACCATATATTTT. The variable domain in full, completed from reference TRBV28 and TRBJ1-3, reads DVKVTQSSRYLVKRTGEKVFLECVQDMDHENMFWYRQDPGLGLRLIYFSYDVKMKEKGDIPEGYSVSREKKERFSLILESASTNQTSMYLCASSLASAGGNTIYFGEGSWLTVV.